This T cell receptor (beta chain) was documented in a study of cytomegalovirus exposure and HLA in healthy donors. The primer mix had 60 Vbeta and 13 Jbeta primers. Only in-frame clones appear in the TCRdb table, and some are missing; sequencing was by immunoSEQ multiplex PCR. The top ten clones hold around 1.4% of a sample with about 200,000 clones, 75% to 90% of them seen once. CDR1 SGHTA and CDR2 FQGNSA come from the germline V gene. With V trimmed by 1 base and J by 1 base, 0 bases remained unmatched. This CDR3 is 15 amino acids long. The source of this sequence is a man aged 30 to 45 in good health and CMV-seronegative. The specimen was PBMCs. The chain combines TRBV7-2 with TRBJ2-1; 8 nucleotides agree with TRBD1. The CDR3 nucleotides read TGTGCCAGCAGCTTAGGACAGGGGTCCTACAATGAGCAGTTCTTC. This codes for CASSLGQGSYNEQFF.